The 21 T cell receptor beta chains below were found in one sample sequenced in a study of T cell responses to AZD1222 COVID-19 vaccine. Here immunoSEQ multiplex PCR was the method, and the copy in TCRdb shows in-frame clones only, minus some. The sample has 170,000 or so clones; about 92% are singletons. The source material was peripheral blood, sampled on day 0 of AZD1222 vaccination. The receptors come from an adult in good health.

Only a few counts were recorded for this clone. The junction departs from the called germline gene at one end, perhaps through a read error. The chain has TRBV6-5 and TRBJ1-1, with unresolved D. The CDR3 extends over 11 amino acids. CDR1 and CDR2 (germline): MNHEY, SVGAGI. CDR3 region: CASKPPREGFF. The CDR3 DNA reads TGTGCCAGCAAACCGCCACGGGAAGGTTTCTTT.

The chain has TRBV6-5 and TRBJ1-6; D possibly corresponds to TRBD1 (5 bases). Trimming removed 2 bases from V and 15 bases from J, with 17 bases in between. Germline-derived CDR1 and CDR2 are MNHEY and SVGAGI. This CDR3 spans 14 amino acids. CDR3: CASSYDGARRNLHF. For the CDR3, the DNA is TGTGCCAGCAGTTACGACGGGGCCCGAAGGAACCTCCACTTT.

The CDR3 nucleotides read TGTGCCAGTAGTATTCGACAGGGGACAGGTCAGCCCCAGCATTTT. It is translated as CASSIRQGTGQPQHF. The genes are TRBV19 and TRBJ1-5; 8 positions agree with TRBD1. V shed 3 bases, J shed 6 bases, and the junction held 7 bases outside the gene matches. Germline V gives CDR1 LNHDA, CDR2 SQIVND (reference sequence). The CDR3 spans 15 residues.

This clone was counted between two and nine times. The CDR3 sequence is CASSSGREGLSRRGYTF. The CDR3 region has the DNA TGTGCCAGCAGCTCCGGAAGGGAGGGACTCAGCCGGAGGGGCTACACCTTC. V gene TRBV5-4 combines with J gene TRBJ1-2; a weak D match, TRBD1 (5 bases). Trimming removed 3 bases at V and 8 bases at J, with 26 bases between. The CDR3 runs 17 residues. Germline V gene sequence: CDR1 SGHNT, CDR2 YYREEE (reference sequence).

The rearrangement joins TRBV5-4 to TRBJ2-5; no clear D gene. CDR1 is SGHNT and CDR2 is YYREEE in the germline V gene (reference sequence). The V end was cut by 3 bases, the J end by 3 bases, with 9 bases between. The CDR3 spans 13 residues. This CDR3 is CASSSPVKETQYF. CDR3 sequence (DNA): TGTGCCAGCAGCTCCCCGGTGAAAGAGACCCAGTACTTC.

The chain combines TRBV7-3 with TRBJ2-1; D is undetermined. V was clipped by 1 base and J by 5 bases, with 9 bases between them. CDR3 size: 14 residues. The germline CDR1 and CDR2 sequences are SGHTA and FQGTGA. This CDR3 is CASSLNPTDNEQFF. The CDR3 DNA reads TGTGCCAGCAGCTTAAACCCCACGGACAATGAGCAGTTCTTC.

In nucleotides, the CDR3 is TGTGCCAGCAGCTACGGGACAGTTGAAGCTTTCTTT. It is translated as CASSYGTVEAFF. The chain recombines TRBV2 with TRBJ1-1; 7 bases align to TRBD1. The V and J ends lost 6 bases and 7 bases, in that order; junction bases with no gene match: 5. The CDR3 covers 12 residues. CDR1 and CDR2 (germline): SNHLY, FYNNEI. Based on the CDR3 plus reference TRBV2 and TRBJ1-1, the full variable domain is EPEVTQTPSHQVTQMGQEVILRCVPISNHLYFYWYRQILGQKVEFLVSFYNNEISEKSEIFDDQFSVERPDGSNFTLKIRSTKLEDSAMYFCASSYGTVEAFFGQGTRLTVV.

As concerns this clone: The sample has other DNA sequences that encode this CDR3 too. The chain recombines TRBV28 with TRBJ2-7; 7 positions match TRBD1. Germline V gene sequence: CDR1 MDHEN, CDR2 SYDVKM. The CDR3 totals 13 residues. After removal of 4 bases from V and 1 base from J, the junction contained 1 base not matched to a gene. DNA of the CDR3: TGTGCCAGCAGTTCGGGACAGTCCTACGAGCAGTACTTC. Protein sequence: CASSSGQSYEQYF.

This chain connects TRBV4-3 to TRBJ2-3; D is unresolved. This CDR3 is 16 amino acids long. With 0 bases removed from V and 2 bases from J, the gap between germline ends came to 12 bases. CDR1 is LGHNA and CDR2 is YSLEER in the germline V gene. The CDR3 bases are TGCGCCAGCAGCCAAGATTTGGTCCACCCCACAGATACGCAGTATTTT. Protein sequence: CASSQDLVHPTDTQYF.

The chain employs TRBV28 and TRBJ1-5; weak D call: TRBD1 (5 bases). CDR3 length: 20 amino acids. Trimming pared 4 bases from V and 2 bases from J, leaving 27 bases between. Germline V gene lookup returns CDR1 MDHEN and CDR2 SYDVKM. The CDR3, as DNA: TGTGCCAGCAGTTCACTGGCCCGGGGCGCCTTATCTCTTGGCAATCAGCCCCAGCATTTT. As protein: CASSSLARGALSLGNQPQHF.

This sequence joins TRBV7-9 and TRBJ1-3; possibly TRBD1 for D (6 bases). Looked up from germline, CDR1 is SEHNR and CDR2 is FQNEAQ (reference sequence). The V gene lost 5 bases and the J gene lost 2 bases, with 16 bases spanning the gap. This CDR3 comprises 16 residues. The CDR3 spells CASSPNGRDTGNTIYF. The CDR3 DNA reads as TGTGCCAGCAGCCCAAACGGTCGGGACACTGGAAACACCATATATTTT. Together with reference TRBV7-9 and TRBJ1-3, the CDR3 gives the full variable domain: DTGVSQNPRHKITKRGQNVTFRCDPISEHNRLYWYRQTLGQGPEFLTYFQNEAQLEKSRLLSDRFSAERPKGSFSTLEIQRTEQGDSAMYLCASSPNGRDTGNTIYFGEGSWLTVV.

The chain employs TRBV5-1 and TRBJ2-5, with 7 bases matching TRBD1. This CDR3 comprises 15 residues. Germline CDR1 SGHRS, CDR2 YFSETQ. J lost 3 bases, V lost 0 bases, and 5 bases had no gene match. The CDR3 reads CASSLEGTAKETQYF. For the CDR3, the DNA is TGCGCCAGCAGCTTGGAGGGGACAGCTAAAGAGACCCAGTACTTC.

The chain has TRBV6-5 and TRBJ1-1, with TRBD1 as a possible D gene (6 bases). This CDR3 has 15 amino acids. With 7 bases removed from V and 4 bases from J, the gap between germline ends came to 19 bases. Looked up from germline, CDR1 is MNHEY and CDR2 is SVGAGI. The CDR3 sequence: CASKGGRVGSTEAFF. CDR3 in DNA: TGTGCCAGCAAGGGGGGGCGTGTTGGGAGCACTGAAGCTTTCTTT.

This clone has just a few counts. V usage is TRBV28 and J usage is TRBJ1-5; D is uncertain. The CDR3 length is 14 residues. Germline V lookup: CDR1 MDHEN, CDR2 SYDVKM. Deletions cut 6 bases from V and 2 bases from J, with 11 bases between. CDR3 sequence (DNA): TGTGCCAGCAGCCAACCGGGTCGCAATCAGCCCCAGCATTTT. Amino acid sequence: CASSQPGRNQPQHF.

The chain has TRBV7-9 and TRBJ1-5; no definite D call. Germline-derived CDR1 and CDR2 are SEHNR and FQNEAQ (reference sequence). The CDR3 is 17 amino acids. V was cut by 3 bases and J by 7 bases, with 22 bases left in between. As DNA, the CDR3 is TGTGCCAGCAGCTTCCAGCAGTATCAACATGGAGTGCAGCCCCAGCATTTT. Translated, it gives CASSFQQYQHGVQPQHF.

The V gene is TRBV3-1 (or the pseudogene TRBV3-2), the J gene TRBJ1-3; D is ambiguous. The CDR3 extends over 14 amino acids. Germline V gene data show CDR1 as LGHDT and CDR2 as YNNKEL (reference sequence). Trimming left V 0 bases short and J 0 bases short, with 3 bases between. The chain's CDR3 is CASSQDSSGNTIYF. The DNA for the CDR3 is TGTGCCAGCAGCCAAGATTCCTCTGGAAACACCATATATTTT.

The CDR3 nucleotides read TGTGCCAGTAGTTCGGACAGGGGGCAAAGCTACTATGGCTACACCTTC. Amino acid sequence: CASSSDRGQSYYGYTF. The chain has TRBV19 and TRBJ1-2; the match to TRBD1 covers 11 bases. V was pared by 5 bases and J by 3 bases, with 8 bases of the junction left unmatched. CDR3 length: 16 amino acids. CDR1 and CDR2 from the germline V gene are LNHDA and SQIVND (reference sequence).

CDR3 nucleotides: TGTGCCAGCACACGACAGGAGAGCTCCTACGAGCAGTACTTC. Translated, it gives CASTRQESSYEQYF. The chain joins TRBV7-9 to TRBJ2-7, with D possibly being TRBD1 (6 bases). CDR3 length equals 14 residues. V lost 7 bases and J 0 bases, leaving 13 bases between the germline ends. CDR1 SEHNR and CDR2 FQNEAQ come from the germline V gene (reference sequence).

The V and J genes are TRBV6-5 and TRBJ1-3; TRBD1 is a possible D gene (5 bases). V lost 5 bases, J lost 0 bases, and 11 bases lay in between. The CDR3 covers 15 residues. Germline values: CDR1 MNHEY, CDR2 SVGAGI. CDR3 protein: CASSRTGNSGNTIYF. Written as DNA, the CDR3 is TGTGCCAGCAGTAGAACAGGAAACTCTGGAAACACCATATATTTT.

V is TRBV29-1 and J is TRBJ1-5; no firm D call. The V and J ends lost 3 bases and 4 bases respectively, with 10 bases between them. The V gene's germline CDR1 is SQVTM and CDR2 ANQGSEA. The CDR3 spans 13 residues. Here the CDR3 DNA reads TGCAGCGTTGAGGAGGGAATGAATCAGCCCCAGCATTTT. Translation: CSVEEGMNQPQHF.

The CDR3 spells CASKGIRGAQQPQHF. Here the CDR3 DNA reads TGTGCCAGCAAGGGGATTCGGGGTGCCCAGCAGCCCCAGCATTTT. This sequence joins TRBV2 and TRBJ1-5; D is perhaps TRBD1 (5 bases). This CDR3 contains 15 residues. V lost 7 bases, J lost 7 bases, and 20 bases lay in between. Germline V lookup: CDR1 SNHLY, CDR2 FYNNEI. The whole variable domain, filled in from reference TRBV2 and TRBJ1-5, reads EPEVTQTPSHQVTQMGQEVILRCVPISNHLYFYWYRQILGQKVEFLVSFYNNEISEKSEIFDDQFSVERPDGSNFTLKIRSTKLEDSAMYFCASKGIRGAQQPQHFGDGTRLSIL.